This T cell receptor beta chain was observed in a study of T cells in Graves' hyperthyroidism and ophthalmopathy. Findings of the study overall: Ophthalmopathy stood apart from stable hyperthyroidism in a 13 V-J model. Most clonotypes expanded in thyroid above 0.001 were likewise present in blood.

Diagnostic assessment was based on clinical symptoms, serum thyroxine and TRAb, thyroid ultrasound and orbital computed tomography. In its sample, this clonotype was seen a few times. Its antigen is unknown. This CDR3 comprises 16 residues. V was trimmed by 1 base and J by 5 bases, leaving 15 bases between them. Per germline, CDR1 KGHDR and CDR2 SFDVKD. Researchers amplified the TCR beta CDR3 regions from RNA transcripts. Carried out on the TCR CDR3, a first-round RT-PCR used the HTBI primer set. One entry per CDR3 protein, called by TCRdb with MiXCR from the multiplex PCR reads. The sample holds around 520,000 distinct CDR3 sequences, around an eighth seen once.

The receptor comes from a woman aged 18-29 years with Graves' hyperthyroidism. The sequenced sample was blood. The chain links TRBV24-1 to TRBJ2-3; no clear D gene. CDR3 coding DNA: TGTGCCACCAGTGATTTTCTAGGTCCGCGCGGAGATACGCAGTATTTT. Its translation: CATSDFLGPRGDTQYF.